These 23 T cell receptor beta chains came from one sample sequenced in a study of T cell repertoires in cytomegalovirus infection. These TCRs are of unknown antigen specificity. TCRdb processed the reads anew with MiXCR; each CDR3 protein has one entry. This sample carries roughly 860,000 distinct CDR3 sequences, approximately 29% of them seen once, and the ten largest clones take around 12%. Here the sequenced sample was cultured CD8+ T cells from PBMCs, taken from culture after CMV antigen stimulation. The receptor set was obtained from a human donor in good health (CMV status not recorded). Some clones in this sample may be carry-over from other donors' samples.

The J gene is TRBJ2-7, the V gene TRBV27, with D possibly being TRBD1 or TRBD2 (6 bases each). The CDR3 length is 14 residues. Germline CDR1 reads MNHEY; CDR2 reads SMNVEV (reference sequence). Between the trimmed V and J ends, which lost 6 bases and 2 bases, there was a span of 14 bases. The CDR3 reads CASSGGGRPYEQYF. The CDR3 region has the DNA TGTGCCAGCAGCGGAGGGGGACGACCCTACGAGCAGTACTTC.

CDR3 protein: CASSLSPGANYGYTF. In DNA, the CDR3 is TGTGCCAGCTCTCTTTCCCCGGGGGCTAACTATGGCTACACCTTC. The gene calls are TRBV7-6 and TRBJ1-2; the D gene is possibly TRBD1 (5 bases). This CDR3 contains 15 residues. Trimming left V 8 bases short and J 0 bases short, with 16 bases between. CDR1 is SGHVS and CDR2 is FNYEAQ in the germline V gene.

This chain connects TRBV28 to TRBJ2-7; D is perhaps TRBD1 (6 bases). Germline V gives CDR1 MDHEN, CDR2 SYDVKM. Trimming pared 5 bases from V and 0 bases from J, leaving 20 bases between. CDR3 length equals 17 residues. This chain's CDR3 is CASSPRERGKSSYEQYV. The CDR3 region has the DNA TGTGCCAGCAGTCCCAGGGAGAGGGGGAAGAGCTCCTACGAGCAGTACGTC.

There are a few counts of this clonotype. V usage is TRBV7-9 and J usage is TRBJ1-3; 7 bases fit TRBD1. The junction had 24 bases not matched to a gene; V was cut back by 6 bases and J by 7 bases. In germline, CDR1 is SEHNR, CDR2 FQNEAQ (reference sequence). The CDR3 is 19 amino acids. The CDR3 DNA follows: TGTGCCAGCAGGTTTAGGGGGCCGAGGGACCTACGAACCGGCAACACCATATATTTT. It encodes CASRFRGPRDLRTGNTIYF.

The chain's CDR3 is CSASGWSSADQPQHF. CDR3 coding DNA: TGCAGTGCTAGCGGTTGGTCGTCCGCCGATCAGCCCCAGCATTTT. This sequence joins TRBV20-1 and TRBJ1-5; D unresolved. V shed 3 bases and J shed 5 bases, with 17 bases lying between them. Germline CDR1 DFQATT, CDR2 SNEGSKA (reference sequence). This CDR3 spans 15 amino acids.

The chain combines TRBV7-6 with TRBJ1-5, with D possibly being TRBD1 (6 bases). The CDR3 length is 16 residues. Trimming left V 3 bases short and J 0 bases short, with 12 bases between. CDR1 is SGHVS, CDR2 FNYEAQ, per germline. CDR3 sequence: CASSLTQGSSNQPQHF. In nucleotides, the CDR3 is TGTGCCAGCAGCTTGACCCAGGGGAGTAGCAATCAGCCCCAGCATTTT. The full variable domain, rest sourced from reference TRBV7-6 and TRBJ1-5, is GAGVSQSPRYKVTKRGQDVALRCDPISGHVSLYWYRQALGQGPEFLTYFNYEAQQDKSGLPNDRFSAERPEGSISTLTIQRTEQRDSAMYRCASSLTQGSSNQPQHFGDGTRLSIL.

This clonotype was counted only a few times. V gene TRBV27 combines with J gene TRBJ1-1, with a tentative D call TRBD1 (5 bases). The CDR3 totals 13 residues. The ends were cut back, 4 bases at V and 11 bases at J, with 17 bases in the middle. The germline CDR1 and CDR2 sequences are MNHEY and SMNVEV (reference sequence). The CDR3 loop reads CASSWGLRSEAFF. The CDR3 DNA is TGTGCCAGCAGTTGGGGCCTTCGGAGCGAGGCTTTCTTT.

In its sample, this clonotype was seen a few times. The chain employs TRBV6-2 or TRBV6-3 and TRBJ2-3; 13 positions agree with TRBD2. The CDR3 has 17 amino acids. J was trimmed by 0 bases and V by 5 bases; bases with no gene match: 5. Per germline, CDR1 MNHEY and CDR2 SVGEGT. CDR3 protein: CASSPGTSGVSTDTQYF. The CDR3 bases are TGTGCCAGCAGTCCCGGGACTAGCGGGGTGAGCACAGATACGCAGTATTTT.

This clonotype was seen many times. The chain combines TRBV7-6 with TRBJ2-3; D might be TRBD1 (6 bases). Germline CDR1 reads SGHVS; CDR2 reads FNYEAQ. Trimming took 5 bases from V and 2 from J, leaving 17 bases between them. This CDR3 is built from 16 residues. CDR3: CASSPQPTGFTDTQYF. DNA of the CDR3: TGTGCCAGCAGCCCTCAACCCACAGGGTTCACAGATACGCAGTATTTT.

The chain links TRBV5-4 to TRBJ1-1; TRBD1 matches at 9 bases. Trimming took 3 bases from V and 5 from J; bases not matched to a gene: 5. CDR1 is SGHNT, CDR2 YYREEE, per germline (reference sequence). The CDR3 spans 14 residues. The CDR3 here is CASSWDRVRTEAFF. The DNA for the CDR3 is TGTGCCAGCAGCTGGGACAGGGTACGAACTGAAGCTTTCTTT. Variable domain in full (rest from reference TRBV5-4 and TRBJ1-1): ETGVTQSPTHLIKTRGQQVTLRCSSQSGHNTVSWYQQALGQGPQFIFQYYREEENGRGNFPPRFSGLQFPNYSSELNVNALELDDSALYLCASSWDRVRTEAFFGQGTRLTVV.

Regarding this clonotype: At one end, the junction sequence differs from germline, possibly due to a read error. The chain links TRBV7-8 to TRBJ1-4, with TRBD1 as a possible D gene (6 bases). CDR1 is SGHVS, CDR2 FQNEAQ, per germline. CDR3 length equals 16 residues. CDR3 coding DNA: TGTGCCAGCAGCTTAGCGCCGAGGGGGAAAGATGAAAACCTGTTTTTT. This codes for CASSLAPRGKDENLFF.

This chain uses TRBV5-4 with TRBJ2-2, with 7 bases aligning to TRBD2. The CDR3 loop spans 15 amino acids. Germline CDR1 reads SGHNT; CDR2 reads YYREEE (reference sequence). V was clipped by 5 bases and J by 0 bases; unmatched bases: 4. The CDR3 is CASRLRGANTGELFF. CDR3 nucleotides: TGTGCCAGCAGACTACGGGGGGCGAACACCGGGGAGCTGTTTTTT.

CDR3 bases: TGCAGCGTTGGGGAGGGGGTCTGGAACACTGAAGCTTTCTTT. Translating gives CSVGEGVWNTEAFF. The V gene is TRBV29-1, the J gene TRBJ1-1; tentative D call: TRBD1 (6 bases). V was cut by 4 bases and J by 1 base, with 13 bases left in between. CDR3 length: 14 amino acids. CDR1 SQVTM and CDR2 ANQGSEA come from the germline V gene.

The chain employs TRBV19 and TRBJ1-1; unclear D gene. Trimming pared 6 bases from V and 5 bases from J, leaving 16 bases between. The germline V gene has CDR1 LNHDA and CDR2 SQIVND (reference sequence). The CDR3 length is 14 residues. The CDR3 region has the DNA TGTGCCAGTAGCTTTGACCGGGGTTGGACTGAAGCTTTCTTT. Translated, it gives CASSFDRGWTEAFF.

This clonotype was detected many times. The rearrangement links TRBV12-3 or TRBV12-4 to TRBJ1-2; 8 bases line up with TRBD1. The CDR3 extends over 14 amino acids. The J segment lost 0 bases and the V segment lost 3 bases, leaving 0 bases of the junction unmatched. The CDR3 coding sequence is TGTGCCAGCAGTTTGACAGGGGCTAACTATGGCTACACCTTC. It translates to CASSLTGANYGYTF.

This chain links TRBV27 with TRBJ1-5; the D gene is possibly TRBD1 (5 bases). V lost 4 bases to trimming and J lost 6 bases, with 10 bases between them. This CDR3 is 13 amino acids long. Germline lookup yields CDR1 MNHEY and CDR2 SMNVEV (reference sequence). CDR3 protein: CASSWGMGQPQHF. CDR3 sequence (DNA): TGTGCCAGCAGTTGGGGGATGGGTCAGCCCCAGCATTTT.

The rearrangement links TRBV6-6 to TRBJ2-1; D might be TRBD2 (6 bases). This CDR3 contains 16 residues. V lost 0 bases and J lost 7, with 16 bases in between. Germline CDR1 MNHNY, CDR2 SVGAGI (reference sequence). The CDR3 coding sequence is TGTGCCAGCAGTTACTCGATCCCGGGGGTTGAGAATGAGCAGTTCTTC. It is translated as CASSYSIPGVENEQFF.

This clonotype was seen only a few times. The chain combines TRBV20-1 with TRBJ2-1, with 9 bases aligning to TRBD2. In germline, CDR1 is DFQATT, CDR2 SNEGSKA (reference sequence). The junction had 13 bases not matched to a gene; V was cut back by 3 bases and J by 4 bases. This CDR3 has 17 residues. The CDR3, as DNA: TGCAGTGCTAGTGGACAGGAAGCTAGCGGGGAGTACAATGAGCAGTTCTTC. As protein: CSASGQEASGEYNEQFF.

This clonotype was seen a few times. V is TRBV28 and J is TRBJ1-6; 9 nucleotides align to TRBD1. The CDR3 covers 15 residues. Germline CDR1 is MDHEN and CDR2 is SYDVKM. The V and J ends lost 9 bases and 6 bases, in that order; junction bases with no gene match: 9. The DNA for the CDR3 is TGTGCCAGTACAGATTCGGGACAGGGTAATTCACCCCTCCACTTT. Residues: CASTDSGQGNSPLHF.

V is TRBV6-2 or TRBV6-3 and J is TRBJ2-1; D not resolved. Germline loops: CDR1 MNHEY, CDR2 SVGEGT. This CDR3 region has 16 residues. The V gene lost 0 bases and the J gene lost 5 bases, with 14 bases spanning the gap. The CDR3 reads CASSYSRPGPHNEQFF. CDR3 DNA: TGTGCCAGCAGTTACTCGAGACCCGGACCCCACAATGAGCAGTTCTTC.

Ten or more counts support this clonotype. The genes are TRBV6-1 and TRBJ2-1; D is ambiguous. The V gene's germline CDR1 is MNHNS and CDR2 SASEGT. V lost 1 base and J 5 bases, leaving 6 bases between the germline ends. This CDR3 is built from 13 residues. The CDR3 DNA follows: TGTGCCAGCAGTGAAGAGCTGGACAATGAGCAGTTCTTC. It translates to CASSEELDNEQFF.

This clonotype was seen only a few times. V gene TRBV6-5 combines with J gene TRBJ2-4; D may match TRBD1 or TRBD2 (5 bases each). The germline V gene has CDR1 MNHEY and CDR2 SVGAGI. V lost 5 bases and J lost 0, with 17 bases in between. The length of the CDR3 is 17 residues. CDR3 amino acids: CASSPYLGELAKNIQYF. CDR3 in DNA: TGTGCCAGCAGTCCCTACCTGGGGGAACTAGCCAAAAACATTCAGTACTTC.

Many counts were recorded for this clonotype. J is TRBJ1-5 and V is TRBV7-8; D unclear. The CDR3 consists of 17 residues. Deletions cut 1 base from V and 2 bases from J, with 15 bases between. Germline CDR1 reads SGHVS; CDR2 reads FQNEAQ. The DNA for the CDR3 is TGTGCCAGCAGCTTAGTCCAAGGAGGGCCGCGCAATCAGCCCCAGCATTTT. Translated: CASSLVQGGPRNQPQHF.